Listed below are T cell receptor beta chains from one sample, sequenced in a study of PD-1 blockade in classical Hodgkin lymphoma. Method: immunoSEQ multiplex PCR; TCRdb's copy keeps in-frame clones and lacks some. The table lists under 100,000 clones, approximately 88% of them singletons. Here the sequenced sample was peripheral blood mononuclear cells (PBMCs), taken at baseline. These receptors were collected from a human donor with classical Hodgkin lymphoma. Each CDR3 is given with its conserved first and last residue. The order of the fields is V gene, J gene, D gene, clone size, CDR3 protein, CDR3 DNA. The D gene is left open where the match is weak. Size tells how often a clone was seen (once, few, many) or the class of an expanded clone, and some rows leave it out.

>TRBV6-6|TRBJ1-1|NA|NA
CASSSRGGGNTEAFF
TGTGCCAGCAGTTCCAGGGGTGGCGGGAACACTGAAGCTTTCTTT
>TRBV13|TRBJ2-7|NA|NA
CASSFGREYEQYF
TGTGCCAGCAGCTTTGGCAGAGAGTACGAGCAGTACTTC
>TRBV4-1|TRBJ1-3|NA|NA
CASSQEGLGSGNTIYF
TGCGCCAGCAGCCAAGAGGGCTTAGGGTCTGGAAACACCATATATTTT
>TRBV28|TRBJ2-2|NA|NA
CASSSHIAPEGGELFF
TGTGCCAGCAGTTCCCACATAGCCCCCGAGGGCGGGGAGCTGTTTTTT
>TRBV6-5|TRBJ2-7|NA|few
CASTHGAESYEQYF
TGTGCCAGCACCCACGGAGCAGAATCCTACGAGCAGTACTTC
>TRBV15|TRBJ2-3|NA|NA
CATSPFATDTQYF
TGTGCCACCAGCCCGTTCGCCACAGATACGCAGTATTTT
>TRBV6-6|TRBJ1-5|NA|NA
CASRGERGNQPQHF
TGTGCCAGCAGAGGGGAAAGAGGAAATCAGCCCCAGCATTTT
>TRBV14|TRBJ2-1|TRBD2|NA
CANSKGRGRALDNEQFF
TGTGCCAACAGCAAGGGAAGAGGGAGGGCCCTGGACAATGAGCAGTTCTTC
>TRBV2|TRBJ2-2|TRBD2|NA
CASWAAGGTGELFF
TGTGCCAGCTGGGCTGCGGGAGGAACCGGGGAGCTGTTTTTT
>TRBV5-8|TRBJ1-1|NA|NA
CASSLRGQNTEAFF
TGTGCCAGCAGCTTGAGAGGACAAAACACTGAAGCTTTCTTT
>TRBV7-9|TRBJ1-2|NA|NA
CASSLENTYGYTF
TGTGCCAGCAGCTTGGAAAACACCTATGGCTACACCTTC
>TRBV5-1|TRBJ2-3|NA|NA
CASSPQGTDTQYF
TGCGCCAGCAGCCCCCAGGGCACAGATACGCAGTATTTT
>TRBV6-5|TRBJ1-2|TRBD1|NA
CASSYSGTGKYGYTF
TGTGCCAGCAGTTACTCGGGGACAGGGAAGTATGGCTACACCTTC
>TRBV6-5|TRBJ2-5|NA|NA
CASSYSWSTRQDF
TGTGCCAGCAGTTACTCGTGGTCTACCCGCCAAGACTTC
>TRBV5-5|TRBJ1-1|TRBD1|NA
CASSLALGTGGEAFF
TGTGCCAGCAGCTTGGCCCTAGGGACAGGGGGCGAAGCTTTCTTT
>TRBV7-2|TRBJ2-3|NA|NA
CASSSLGTSHTDTQYF
TGTGCCAGCAGCTCCCTCGGGACATCTCACACAGATACGCAGTATTTT
>TRBV14|TRBJ2-2|TRBD2|NA
CASSPLAATGELFF
TGTGCCAGCAGCCCTCTAGCGGCTACTGGGGAGCTGTTTTTT
>TRBV28|TRBJ1-3|NA|NA
CASSGEFRNTIYF
TGTGCCAGCAGTGGGGAGTTTAGAAACACCATATATTTT
>TRBV10-3|TRBJ1-5|NA|NA
CAISAGGQPQHF
TGTGCCATCAGTGCGGGGGGGCAGCCCCAGCATTTT
>TRBV19|TRBJ2-7|TRBD2|NA
CASSMGIAGYEQYF
TGTGCCAGTAGTATGGGGATAGCGGGATACGAGCAGTACTTC
>TRBV28|TRBJ1-4|TRBD1|NA
CASSLYWDRSNEKLFF
TGTGCCAGCAGTTTATACTGGGACAGATCTAATGAAAAACTGTTTTTT
>TRBV10-3|TRBJ1-2|NA|once
CAISGGVQDGYTF
TGTGCCATCAGTGGGGGTGTACAAGATGGCTACACCTTC
>TRBV18|TRBJ1-1|NA|NA
CASSLLALNTEAFF
TGTGCCAGCTCACTCTTGGCGCTGAACACTGAAGCTTTCTTT
>TRBV2|TRBJ1-1|TRBD1|NA
CASSVGTGGRNTEAFF
TGTGCCAGCAGTGTTGGGACAGGGGGAAGGAACACTGAAGCTTTCTTT
>TRBV10-3|TRBJ2-7|NA|NA
CAISSVSYEQYF
TGTGCCATCAGTTCCGTTTCCTACGAGCAGTACTTC
>TRBV28|TRBJ2-1|NA|NA
CAVARDGPYNEQFF
TGTGCCGTGGCTCGGGACGGACCCTACAATGAGCAGTTCTTC
>TRBV30|TRBJ2-3|NA|NA
CAWSWSGGGADTQYF
TGTGCCTGGAGCTGGAGCGGAGGCGGGGCAGATACGCAGTATTTT
>TRBV6-1|TRBJ1-5|NA|NA
CASMSSGSNQPQHF
TGTGCCAGCATGTCTTCAGGGAGCAATCAGCCCCAGCATTTT
>TRBV2|TRBJ2-3|NA|NA
CASSVSQDTQYF
TGTGCCAGCAGTGTTAGCCAGGATACGCAGTATTTT
>TRBV9|TRBJ2-2|TRBD2|NA
CASSLALPRGRALHTGELFF
TGTGCCAGCAGCTTGGCCCTCCCTCGCGGGAGGGCCCTCCACACCGGGGAGCTGTTTTTT
>TRBV19|TRBJ2-7|TRBD2|once
CASSISSGGPYYEQYF
TGTGCCAGTAGTATTTCTAGCGGGGGACCCTACTACGAGCAGTACTTC
>TRBV6-5|TRBJ1-1|NA|few
CASAILGSTEAFF
TGTGCCAGCGCCATCCTGGGGAGCACTGAAGCTTTCTTT
>TRBV5-8|TRBJ2-1|TRBD2|NA
CASSPLLAGGGFEQFF
TGTGCCAGCAGCCCACTTTTAGCGGGAGGGGGCTTTGAGCAGTTCTTC
>TRBV6-6|TRBJ2-2|NA|NA
CASTLTGELFF
TGTGCCAGCACCCTCACCGGGGAGCTGTTTTTT
>TRBV2|TRBJ2-5|TRBD1|NA
CASSERPTGGETQYF
TGTGCCAGCAGTGAGCGCCCGACAGGGGGCGAGACCCAGTACTTC
>TRBV5-6|TRBJ1-4|TRBD1|few
CASRTAGGAGEKLFF
TGTGCCAGCAGGACCGCAGGGGGCGCCGGGGAAAAACTGTTTTTT
>TRBV11-2|TRBJ2-3|TRBD2|NA
CASSIGNSGTTDTQYF
TGTGCCAGCAGCATTGGAAATAGCGGGACCACAGATACGCAGTATTTT
>TRBV5-1|TRBJ2-3|TRBD1|NA
CASSLGQGPDTQYF
TGCGCCAGCAGCTTGGGACAGGGGCCAGATACGCAGTATTTT
>TRBV7-9|TRBJ2-5|NA|NA
CASSDTGTPYQETQYF
TGTGCCAGCAGCGATACCGGGACACCGTACCAAGAGACCCAGTACTTC
>TRBV7-9|TRBJ2-1|NA|NA
CASSRENEQFF
TGTGCCAGCAGCCGAGAGAATGAGCAGTTCTTC
>TRBV7-6|TRBJ1-4|NA|few
CASSLEPYNEKLFF
TGTGCCAGCAGCTTAGAGCCGTATAATGAAAAACTGTTTTTT
>TRBV19|TRBJ1-5|NA|NA
CAVSSPGQPQHF
TGTGCCGTCTCCTCCCCGGGGCAGCCCCAGCATTTT
>TRBV7-9|TRBJ2-1|TRBD2|NA
CASSLFLTSDSYNEQFF
TGTGCCAGCAGCTTGTTCCTGACTAGCGACTCCTACAATGAGCAGTTCTTC
>TRBV7-9|TRBJ2-2|NA|NA
CASSLEIAVNTGELFF
TGTGCCAGCAGCTTAGAGATAGCTGTGAACACCGGGGAGCTGTTTTTT
>TRBV5-5|TRBJ2-7|NA|NA
CASSLTGTLYEQYF
TGTGCCAGCAGCTTGACCGGGACTCTCTACGAGCAGTACTTC
>TRBV28|TRBJ2-2|TRBD1|once
CASSSQGPNTGELFF
TGTGCCAGCAGTTCACAGGGGCCGAACACCGGGGAGCTGTTTTTT
>TRBV7-6|TRBJ2-2|TRBD1|NA
CASSLGQGAGGELFF
TGTGCCAGCAGCTTAGGGCAGGGGGCAGGCGGGGAGCTGTTTTTT
>TRBV30|TRBJ2-7|TRBD1|NA
CAWSGGSGTGYVEQYF
TGTGCCTGGAGTGGGGGGTCGGGGACAGGGTACGTCGAGCAGTACTTC
>TRBV7-9|TRBJ1-1|TRBD1|NA
CASSLGQTNTEAFF
TGTGCCAGCAGCCTGGGACAGACGAACACTGAAGCTTTCTTT
>TRBV9|TRBJ1-2|TRBD1|NA
CASSVVSGTGAGGYTF
TGTGCCAGCAGCGTAGTTAGCGGGACAGGGGCCGGCGGCTACACCTTC
>TRBV7-2|TRBJ1-5|NA|few
CASSLEGREGQPQHF
TGTGCCAGCAGCTTAGAAGGCAGGGAGGGTCAGCCCCAGCATTTT
>TRBV5-4|TRBJ2-5|NA|NA
CASSLVLAQETQYF
TGTGCCAGCAGCTTGGTACTAGCCCAAGAGACCCAGTACTTC
>TRBV28|TRBJ1-1|NA|NA
CASSLSSGGNTEAFF
TGTGCCAGCAGTTTATCGTCTGGGGGGAACACTGAAGCTTTCTTT
>TRBV5-1|TRBJ2-7|NA|NA
CASSPQGGSYEQYF
TGCGCCAGCAGCCCCCAGGGGGGCTCCTACGAGCAGTACTTC
>TRBV10-3|TRBJ1-6|NA|NA
CAISESLGTSPLHF
TGTGCCATCAGTGAGTCACTGGGGACCTCACCCCTCCACTTT